This T cell receptor beta chain was captured in a study of blood T cells in healthy people across ages. Study-level background: Template switching caught about one barcoded beta molecule for each two T cells. Study outcomes and limitations: Changes in expanded clonotypes were possibly confounded, as the CMV status of donors was unknown.

Staff drew around 10 milliliters of peripheral blood from each donor. The trim removed 4 bases at V and 5 bases at J, leaving 7 bases unmatched. The CDR3 has 15 residues. Germline V lookup: CDR1 SNHLY, CDR2 FYNNEI. Only a few counts were recorded for this clonotype. What it binds is unknown. With a J-beta primer mix and a sample-barcoded 5' primer, a second PCR ran roughly 6 to 12 cycles. A 12-random-nucleotide template-switch adaptor tagged each cDNA molecule. In TCRdb, the 5' RACE reads were re-called with MiXCR into one record per CDR3 protein. The sample gives around 1,800,000 distinct CDR3 sequences, about two fifths of which show up once; more than 20% is in the top ten.

This TCR was recovered from a human donor in good health. Sample: blood. The chain joins TRBV2 to TRBJ1-1; 10 nucleotides match TRBD1. This CDR3 reads CASSVYGTGATEAFF. The CDR3, as DNA: TGTGCCAGCAGTGTGTATGGGACAGGGGCAACTGAAGCTTTCTTT.